These T cell receptor beta chains were read from a single sample in a study of T cells after yellow fever vaccination. MiXCR was run by TCRdb on the 5' RACE reads, yielding one entry per CDR3 protein. The profile shows 300,000 or so distinct CDR3 sequences, roughly 8.3% of them singletons. Specimen: PBMCs, collected approximately 47 days after the first yellow fever vaccination. These receptors were obtained from a man younger than 35 who received the YFV17D yellow fever vaccine. CDR3s include the opening cysteine and the closing phenylalanine or tryptophan. D genes are given only for firm matches. Clone size is stated in some rows and not others, as once, few, many or a class when expanded.

v_call,j_call,clone_size,d_call,cdr3_nt,cdr3_aa
TRBV19,TRBJ1-5,many,-,TGTGCCAGTAGTTTGACAGGTGCTCACGGGCCCCAGCATTTT,CASSLTGAHGPQHF
TRBV20-1,TRBJ2-3,-,-,TGCAGTGCTCTGGACACCACAACAGATACGCAGTATTTT,CSALDTTTDTQYF
TRBV7-2,TRBJ1-3,few,-,TGTGCCAGCAGCTCACAGGGTTATGCTGGAAACACCATATATTTT,CASSSQGYAGNTIYF
TRBV6-5,TRBJ1-6,few,-,TGTGCCAGCAGTTCACAGGGTCCCGTAGGTAACCTCCACTTT,CASSSQGPVGNLHF
TRBV5-1,TRBJ2-5,few,TRBD2,TGCGCCAGCACTCGGACTAGCACCGAGACCCAGTACTTC,CASTRTSTETQYF
TRBV15,TRBJ2-7,many,-,TGTGCCACCAGCAGAGGGTCCCACGGGATCTCCTACGAGCAGTACTTC,CATSRGSHGISYEQYF
TRBV24-1,TRBJ2-7,few,-,TGTGCCACCAGTGGCCCATCCACGCCCCCCGGGCGCTACGAGCAGTACTTC,CATSGPSTPPGRYEQYF
TRBV28,TRBJ2-3,few,-,TGTGCCAGCAGTTACCCCGGGAGAACAGATACGCAGTATTTT,CASSYPGRTDTQYF
TRBV7-2,TRBJ2-7,many,-,TGTGCCAGCAGCTTAGGACAGTTCTACGAGCAGTACTTC,CASSLGQFYEQYF
TRBV7-2,TRBJ1-1,many,TRBD1,TGTGCCAGCAGAAAGGACCCCGGGACAGGGAACGCTGAAGCTTTCTTT,CASRKDPGTGNAEAFF
TRBV7-8,TRBJ2-4,many,-,TGTGCCAGCAGCCCCACGGGGGTAGGCGCCAAAAACATTCAGTACTTC,CASSPTGVGAKNIQYF
TRBV14,TRBJ2-4,many,TRBD1,TGTGCCAGCAGCCCCTCCCGGACAGGGGCTTCCAAAAACATTCAGTACTTC,CASSPSRTGASKNIQYF
TRBV28,TRBJ1-5,few,TRBD1,TGTGCCAGCAGTTTCCCCAGGGACAGGGGCGGTCAGCCCCAGCATTTT,CASSFPRDRGGQPQHF
TRBV12-3/TRBV12-4,TRBJ1-4,-,TRBD1,TGTGCCAGCAGTTCCAGGGGGCCTGGGGAAAAACTGTTTTTT,CASSSRGPGEKLFF
TRBV3-1,TRBJ2-2,few,-,TGTGCCAGCACCCTCATACGGGTCGGCGGGGAGCTGTTTTTT,CASTLIRVGGELFF
TRBV9,TRBJ2-3,few,-,TGTGCCAGCAGCGTAGAGGTCTCGACTAGCACAGATACGCAGTATTTT,CASSVEVSTSTDTQYF
TRBV10-3,TRBJ2-7,-,TRBD1,TGTGCCATCAGTTTGGGGGGACAGGGGACTTCCGAGCAGTACTTC,CAISLGGQGTSEQYF
TRBV19,TRBJ2-1,-,-,TGTGCCAGTAGTCGGCATTGGGGAACCTACAATGAGCAGTTCTTC,CASSRHWGTYNEQFF
TRBV5-1,TRBJ1-2,few,TRBD1,TGCGCCAGCAGCTTGCGCTTTACAGGGGATAACTATGGCTACACCTTC,CASSLRFTGDNYGYTF
TRBV7-9,TRBJ1-3,few,-,TGTGCCAGCAGCGCTGAAGGAAACACCATATATTTT,CASSAEGNTIYF
TRBV20-1,TRBJ1-5,few,-,TGCAGTGCTCCCAATGTCGGGGGAAATCGAGAGGCTAATCAGCCCCAGCATTTT,CSAPNVGGNREANQPQHF
TRBV20-1,TRBJ1-6,-,-,TGCAGTGCTACGCCCCTAGGGCTCAATCGAGGTTCACCCCTCCACTTT,CSATPLGLNRGSPLHF
TRBV4-1,TRBJ2-5,few,-,TGCGCCAGCAGCCGGACAGTTGAACGAGGAGAGACCCAGTACTTC,CASSRTVERGETQYF
TRBV3-1,TRBJ2-7,few,-,TGTGCCAGCAGCATACGGGAGCGCGGTTACGAGCAGTACTTC,CASSIRERGYEQYF
TRBV7-2,TRBJ2-5,few,-,TGTGCCAGCAGACCAGGACAATTTAAAGAGACCCAGTACTTC,CASRPGQFKETQYF
TRBV24-1,TRBJ2-3,-,TRBD2,TGTGCCACCAGTGATTTCACTAGCGGGGACGTGGGGCAGTATTTT,CATSDFTSGDVGQYF
TRBV5-4,TRBJ2-2,few,TRBD1,TGTGCCAGCAGTACTCTGGGGACAGGGACCAGCGGGGAGCTGTTTTTT,CASSTLGTGTSGELFF
TRBV5-1,TRBJ2-2,many,TRBD1,TGCGCCAGCAGCCGGCAGGGGGACACCGGGGAGCTGTTTTTT,CASSRQGDTGELFF
TRBV7-9,TRBJ2-7,few,-,TGTGCCAGCAGCGCACGGAGCTACGAGCAGTACTTC,CASSARSYEQYF
TRBV4-3,TRBJ2-1,few,-,TGCGCCAGCAGCCGCGCCGGGCAGAGCTCCTACAATGAGCAGTTCTTC,CASSRAGQSSYNEQFF
TRBV12-3/TRBV12-4,TRBJ1-5,-,-,TGTGCCAGCAGTTTCGGGCAGACCAATCAGCCCCAGCATTTT,CASSFGQTNQPQHF
TRBV10-3,TRBJ2-2,-,-,TGTGCCATCAGTGAGTCTAATAGGAGGAACACCGGGGAGCTGTTTTTT,CAISESNRRNTGELFF
TRBV5-6,TRBJ2-3,many,TRBD2,TGTGCCAGCAGCTTGGGCCCGACTAGCGGGGAGTTACATAGCACAGATACGCAGTATTTT,CASSLGPTSGELHSTDTQYF
TRBV4-3,TRBJ1-2,-,TRBD1,TGCGCCAGCAGCCAAGATCCGGTGACAGGGATTACTGGCTACACCTTC,CASSQDPVTGITGYTF
TRBV7-8,TRBJ2-1,few,TRBD2,TGTGCCAGCAGCTACAGAGGACTAGCGGGAGGCTCTAATGAGCAGTTCTTC,CASSYRGLAGGSNEQFF
TRBV20-1,TRBJ2-3,-,-,TGCAGTGCTAGAGCCGGGACGACAGATACGCAGTATTTT,CSARAGTTDTQYF
TRBV5-5,TRBJ1-5,-,-,TGTGCCAGCAGCTTGGGTCCGCACAGCCCTTATCAGCCCCAGCATTTT,CASSLGPHSPYQPQHF
TRBV11-2,TRBJ2-7,-,-,TGTGCCAGCAGCTTTTGGGACACTTCCTCCTACGAGCAGTACTTC,CASSFWDTSSYEQYF
TRBV7-8,TRBJ1-5,many,-,TGTGCCAGCAGCAAGGTGGAGGGGACTTATAGCAATCAGCCCCAGCATTTT,CASSKVEGTYSNQPQHF
TRBV5-1,TRBJ1-2,few,TRBD1,TGCGCCAGCAGTCCTTTCAGGGGACAGGTCCTTGGCTACACCTTC,CASSPFRGQVLGYTF
TRBV6-2/TRBV6-3,TRBJ1-1,-,-,TGTGCCAGCCCGGGGAACACTGAAGCTTTCTTT,CASPGNTEAFF
TRBV2,TRBJ2-2,-,-,TGTGCCAGCAGAACCCGACAGGCCGGGGAGCTGTTTTTT,CASRTRQAGELFF
TRBV7-9,TRBJ2-3,-,TRBD2,TGTGCCAGCAGCTTTAGCGGGGGGGCCTCTGGCACAGATACGCAGTATTTT,CASSFSGGASGTDTQYF
TRBV10-2,TRBJ1-6,few,TRBD1,TGCGCCAGCAGTGAGCAGGGGGCGCGTTCACCCCTCCACTTT,CASSEQGARSPLHF
TRBV6-5,TRBJ2-1,many,-,TGTGCCAGCAGTTACTCGAATGAGCAGTTCTTC,CASSYSNEQFF
TRBV15,TRBJ1-4,few,-,TGTGCCACCAGCAGTGGAAGGGGACGTCCATTTGAAAAACTGTTTTTT,CATSSGRGRPFEKLFF
TRBV27,TRBJ2-6,-,-,TGTGCCAGCAGTTTAAAGACTGGGGCCAACGTCCTGACTTTC,CASSLKTGANVLTF
TRBV7-8,TRBJ2-2,-,-,TGTGCCAGCAGCTCCCCCCCAGCCGGGGAGCTGTTTTTT,CASSSPPAGELFF
TRBV29-1,TRBJ2-5,few,-,TGCAGCGTTGATCACTCAGTTCTGGAGACCCAGTACTTC,CSVDHSVLETQYF
TRBV6-2/TRBV6-3,TRBJ2-4,few,-,TGTGCCAGCTCATTTCGGGGTCTAGCCAAAAACATTCAGTACTTC,CASSFRGLAKNIQYF
TRBV7-9,TRBJ2-5,few,-,TGTGCCAGCAGCCCCAAGGAGGGTAATAGAGAGACCCAGTACTTC,CASSPKEGNRETQYF
TRBV27,TRBJ1-5,-,-,TGTGCCAGCAGCCTCGGGGGTATGCCCCAGCATTTT,CASSLGGMPQHF
TRBV28,TRBJ2-2,-,TRBD1,TGTGCCAGCCGCCGGGACAGGGCGTCCGGGGAGCTGTTTTTT,CASRRDRASGELFF